This T cell receptor (beta chain) was recovered during a study of regulatory dendritic cells for organ transplantation. The study's findings and limits: Memory CD8+ clonal expansion seemed more limited with regulatory than mature dendritic cells.

This clone was seen more than once but under ten times. The antigen remains undetermined. CDR1 is SGHVS and CDR2 is FQNEAQ in the germline V gene. This CDR3 has 12 residues. V lost 1 base and J 4 bases, leaving 3 bases between the germline ends. Repertoires were generated with immunoSEQ multiplex PCR, while TCRdb's copy carries only in-frame clones and drops some. The sample records roughly 27,000 clones, 75% to 80% being singletons. Sequencing was carried out using memory CD4+ T cells from blood. Subset given: CD45RO+ memory T cells. The chain couples TRBV7-8 to TRBJ2-3; D not resolved. The sequence was collected from a human donor in good health. The CDR3 reads CASSLGADTQYF. The CDR3 DNA sequence: TGTGCCAGCAGCTTAGGCGCAGATACGCAGTATTTT.